This T cell receptor (beta chain) stems from a study of response to subunit inactivated influenza vaccine (dated by TCRdb to 2016 to 2019). For context, the study as a whole: To follow how T cells responded to a trivalent subunit inactivated influenza vaccine, the researchers relied on deep quantitative profiling of the T cell receptor repertoire. Points the paper makes about the study in general: It was suggested by the authors that each seasonal influenza vaccination may recruit only a limited number of new T cells.

Libraries were constructed by RT-PCR. Sequenced on an Illumina HiSeq 2500. Starting from the raw public reads, TCRdb applied fastp trimming at Q25, assembled clones with MiXCR and retained in-frame beta chains. Rows matching on CDR3 protein sequence are summarized as one entry with the most common DNA and genes. The sample table shows roughly 650,000 distinct CDR3 sequences, and 14% are seen once. 6.5% to 8% of the sample is in the top ten clones. This clonotype has only a few counts. The antigen it recognizes is unknown. The input lacks base qualities; no much larger clone sits a single base away. According to the germline V gene (reference sequence), CDR1 reads DFQATT and CDR2 reads SNEGSKA. The V end gives up 0 bases and the J end 2 bases, leaving 7 bases in the junction not matched to a gene. The CDR3 holds 16 amino acids from the cysteine to the phenylalanine. Kept here is only the CDR3 DNA, which spans 48 bases and is read in frame from base 1.

The sequence is built from TRBV20-1 and TRBJ2-3, and 8 junctional nucleotides match TRBD2. Sample: PBMCs from blood, taken less than 15 days before vaccination. The sequence was collected from a man in his forties or fifties who received an inactivated influenza vaccine. Donor details come from another sample of the same person, matched by shared clones. The DNA sequence is given as TGCAGTGCTAGAGACCAACTAGCGGCTACCACAGATACGCAGTATTTT. This sequence encodes CSARDQLAATTDTQYF.